Here is one TCR beta chain with its context. Antigen: not known. This sample is drawn from a study of shared clonotypes between healthy human individuals. Study in general: Three plates each covered CD4 naive and memory; CD8 naive two, CD8 memory one.

V was trimmed by 8 bases and J by 0 bases, leaving 11 bases between them. CDR1 and CDR2 (germline): SNHLY, FYNNEI. The CDR3 runs to 14 residues. Sequenced by immunoSEQ multiplex PCR; TCRdb stores in-frame clones only, minus some. The data show some 2 million clones, approximately 94% seen once. Study-level findings and limits: The donor pool, a small one, limited the genetic and exposure-history diversity represented. Only blood samples were collected, and tissue repertoires likely differ.

CD45RO-negative cells were positively selected for CCR7, leaving out terminally differentiated effector memory CD45RA+ cells. The donors were adults (healthy and HIV-negative) with no recent acute infections or vaccinations. The sample was naive CD8+ T cells sorted from blood. The TCR was taken from a man between 18 and 35 years old in good health. This chain joins TRBV2 and TRBJ2-1; TRBD2 might be the D (6 bases). CDR3 residues: CASGLAVSYNEQFF. For the CDR3, the DNA is TGTGCCAGCGGCTTAGCGGTCTCCTACAATGAGCAGTTCTTC.